This TCR beta chain was sequenced in a study of T cells after yellow fever vaccination. Study-wide context: Fractions containing few cells were prepared with SMART-Seq v4 Ultra Low Input. Study-level findings and limits: The secondary response was weaker but peaked faster, day 5 versus 15.

UMIs were added to TCR cDNA along with a universal primer site when it was made by 5'RACE template switching. TCRdb fed the 5' RACE reads into MiXCR, producing one record per CDR3 protein. The sample has a few hundred thousand distinct CDR3 sequences; roughly a fifth are singletons. The germline gives CDR1 SGHDT, CDR2 YYEEEE. The CDR3 adds up to 16 amino acids, both ends counted. As for this clonotype: Its matching antigen is unknown. It is unclear where the CDR3 begins or ends on the DNA, so no DNA is shown, and the CDR3 is as TCRdb lists it.

The TCR sequence derives from a young man who received the YFV17D yellow fever vaccine. The specimen was PBMCs, collected 15 days after the yellow fever booster vaccination. The chain employs TRBV5-6 and TRBJ2-1. CDR3 sequence: CASSFLWARSYNEQFF.